This T cell receptor beta chain was observed in a study of CD8 T cells in Susac syndrome. Random-hexamer reverse transcription was applied to 0.5 to 1 ug RNA. MiXCR, run by TCRdb on the immunoSEQ multiplex PCR reads, gives a single entry per CDR3 protein. The sample lists hundreds of thousands of distinct CDR3 sequences; roughly 81% were seen once. The sequencing sample was made of CD8+ T cells from PBMCs. The receptor was isolated from a human donor with multiple sclerosis.

The CDR3 loop is CASSPTTSPYEQYF. The CDR3 DNA follows: TGTGCCAGCAGCCCAACGACTAGTCCCTACGAGCAGTACTTC. The gene calls are TRBV7-9 and TRBJ2-7, with a weak D call TRBD2 (6 bases). The CDR3 runs 14 residues. Germline V lookup: CDR1 SEHNR, CDR2 FQNEAQ (reference sequence). Between the trimmed V and J ends, which lost 5 bases and 2 bases, there was a span of 13 bases.